This T cell receptor beta chain comes out of a study of T cell responses to AZD1222 COVID-19 vaccine. The CDR3 is 15 amino acids. Trimming stripped 4 bases from V and 0 bases from J, with 7 bases between. Germline values: CDR1 LNHDA, CDR2 SQIVND (reference sequence). The protocol was immunoSEQ multiplex PCR, while the TCRdb copy is restricted to in-frame clones and leaves out a portion. The sample includes 120,000 or so clones, around 82% seen only once; the top ten take less than 5%. This clonotype originated in an adult in good health. Sample: peripheral blood, taken on day 0 of AZD1222 vaccination. The chain joins TRBV19 to TRBJ2-6; the D gene could be TRBD1 or TRBD2 (5 bases each). The CDR3 DNA reads as TGTGCCAGTAGTACGAGGGGCTCTGGGGCCAACGTCCTGACTTTC. Translated: CASSTRGSGANVLTF.